The 21 T cell receptor beta chains reported below all come from one sample, sequenced in a study of shared clonotypes between healthy human individuals (dated by TCRdb to the early 2020s). Library construction relied on the immunoSEQ multiplex PCR assay. The source is immuneACCESS, and TCRdb retained only in-frame sequences with V and J called. Part of the clones is not carried over; for the studies checked, unresolved V genes explain less than half of this, and the remainder is unexplained. The sample data list hundreds of thousands of clones, and roughly 97% of these were observed just once. The leading ten clones occupy 0.057% of the sample. Sequencing used naive CD4+ T cells sorted from blood. This sample's cell subset or site label indicates: CD45RA+ positively selected. The receptors shown here come from a woman in her twenties or thirties in good health.

This clone came up once. The chain has TRBV5-1 and TRBJ2-7, with TRBD2 matching over 9 bases. Trimming at V came to 4 bases and at J to 6 bases, leaving 8 bases not matched to a gene. CDR3 length: 14 amino acids. CDR1 and CDR2 from the germline V gene are SGHRS and YFSETQ. CDR3 in DNA: TGCGCCAGCAGCCCTGGACTAGCGAGAACCGAGCAGTACTTC. It specifies CASSPGLARTEQYF. Combining the CDR3 with reference TRBV5-1 and TRBJ2-7 gives the whole variable domain KAGVTQTPRYLIKTRGQQVTLSCSPISGHRSVSWYQQTPGQGLQFLFEYFSETQRNKGNFPGRFSGRQFSNSRSEMNVSTLELGDSALYLCASSPGLARTEQYFGPGTRLTVT.

V usage is TRBV6-6 and J usage is TRBJ2-4; 10 nucleotides align to TRBD1. J lost 2 bases, V lost 6 bases, and 1 base had no gene match. CDR3 length: 14 amino acids. Germline V lookup: CDR1 MNHNY, CDR2 SVGAGI (reference sequence). CDR3: CASRGQGTKNIQYF. The CDR3 DNA follows: TGTGCCAGCAGGGGACAGGGGACCAAAAACATTCAGTACTTC.

This chain connects TRBV4-1 to TRBJ2-1, with 8 bases aligning to TRBD1. The CDR3 runs 17 residues. The J segment lost 11 bases and the V segment lost 4 bases, leaving 19 bases of the junction unmatched. Per germline, CDR1 MGHRA and CDR2 YSYEKL. The DNA of the CDR3 is TGCGCCAGCAGCCCCATCGAGGATGGGACAGGTACAATGAAGCAGTTCTTC. This codes for CASSPIEDGTGTMKQFF.

The V gene is TRBV4-1, the J gene TRBJ1-3; 7 bases line up with TRBD1. Germline CDR1 reads MGHRA; CDR2 reads YSYEKL. The CDR3 spans 18 residues. J lost 0 bases, V lost 0 bases, and 8 bases had no gene match. The CDR3 DNA is TGCGCCAGCAGCCAAGAGAGACAGGGTTCAAGCTCTGGAAACACCATATATTTT. Its translation is CASSQERQGSSSGNTIYF.

The V gene is TRBV6-6, the J gene TRBJ1-5, with 7 nucleotides matching TRBD1. Germline CDR1 and CDR2: MNHNY and SVGAGI (reference sequence). V trimming: 6 bases; J trimming: 1 base; junction bases outside the gene matches: 9. The CDR3 covers 16 residues. CDR3 sequence reads: CASRGRGLSSNQPQHF. The CDR3 DNA is TGTGCCAGCAGGGGCAGGGGGTTGTCGAGCAATCAGCCCCAGCATTTT.

The chain carries TRBV10-1 and TRBJ2-2, with TRBD1 identical over 8 bases. From germline, CDR1 is WNHNN and CDR2 SYGVQD (reference sequence). Trimming took 10 bases from V and 4 from J; bases not matched to a gene: 8. The CDR3 sequence is 14 residues long. The CDR3 DNA sequence: TGCGCCACCACCAGGGACAGGAGCACCGGGGAGCTGTTTTTT. This encodes CATTRDRSTGELFF.

In DNA, the CDR3 is TGTGCCAGCTCACCACCGGGGAGGGCTTATGGCTACACCTTC. Translating it yields CASSPPGRAYGYTF. V gene TRBV18 combines with J gene TRBJ1-2; D gene unclear. The CDR3 sequence is 14 residues long. The ends were cut back, 0 bases at V and 5 bases at J, with 10 bases in the middle. Germline V gene data show CDR1 as KGHSH and CDR2 as LQKENI.

The sample holds one count of this clone. The gene calls are TRBV7-9 and TRBJ2-7; 7 nucleotides align to TRBD1. The germline gives CDR1 SEHNR, CDR2 FQNEAQ (reference sequence). V lost 5 bases and J lost 2; bases outside the gene matches: 9. The CDR3 consists of 15 residues. CDR3 in DNA: TGTGCCAGCAGCGCTGTTGGGCAGGGGGCCTACGAGCAGTACTTC. Translated, it gives CASSAVGQGAYEQYF.

The rearrangement uses TRBV28 and TRBJ2-7; a weak D match, TRBD1 (6 bases). Per germline, CDR1 MDHEN and CDR2 SYDVKM. This CDR3 is 17 amino acids long. Trimming took off 4 bases at V and 2 bases at J, with 21 bases between the two ends. DNA of the CDR3: TGTGCCAGCAGTTCGACAGGCGGCGGCGGGTTAGCCTACGAGCAGTACTTC. Translated: CASSSTGGGGLAYEQYF.

The chain couples TRBV20-1 to TRBJ1-2, with a possible D match to TRBD1 (5 bases). Trimming stripped 4 bases from V and 6 bases from J, with 9 bases between. CDR1 DFQATT and CDR2 SNEGSKA come from the germline V gene (reference sequence). This CDR3 comprises 11 residues. The CDR3 reads CSAIRVHGYTF. CDR3 nucleotides: TGCAGTGCTATCAGGGTTCATGGCTACACCTTC.

This clone occurred once. The genes are TRBV6-5 and TRBJ1-3; the match to TRBD1 covers 10 bases. Losses at the gene ends were 6 bases for V and 4 bases for J; bases not matched to a gene: 6. CDR1 is MNHEY and CDR2 is SVGAGI in the germline V gene. The CDR3 runs 15 residues. Written as DNA, the CDR3 is TGTGCCAGCAGCACGGGACAGGGGAACGGAAACACCATATATTTT. This gives the protein CASSTGQGNGNTIYF.

This clone has only one observation. This chain joins TRBV6-5 and TRBJ2-3; 10 bases agree with TRBD2. Germline-derived CDR1 and CDR2 are MNHEY and SVGAGI. V lost 3 bases, J lost 6 bases, and 9 bases stayed unmatched. This CDR3 contains 16 residues. CDR3 loop: CASSYTPSGSVDTQYF. The CDR3 DNA is TGTGCCAGCAGTTATACCCCTAGCGGGAGTGTTGATACGCAGTATTTT.

The chain recombines TRBV29-1 with TRBJ2-1; a possible D gene is TRBD1 (6 bases). The CDR3 extends over 15 amino acids. V lost 4 bases to trimming and J lost 1 base, with 14 bases between them. Germline values: CDR1 SQVTM, CDR2 ANQGSEA. The CDR3 loop reads CSVAASGVSYNEQFF. The CDR3 DNA reads as TGCAGCGTTGCCGCCTCAGGGGTGTCCTACAATGAGCAGTTCTTC.

CDR3 DNA sequence: TGTGCCAGTAGCACCGCCGGGACAGGGGATCAGCCCCAGCATTTT. Its protein is CASSTAGTGDQPQHF. The chain joins TRBV19 to TRBJ1-5; 10 nucleotides match TRBD1. Germline assignment: CDR1 LNHDA and CDR2 SQIVND (reference sequence). The CDR3 is made up of 15 amino acids. V shed 6 bases, J shed 5 bases, and the junction held 7 bases outside the gene matches.

The chain is built from TRBV5-1 and TRBJ2-5; 7 bases line up with TRBD2. This CDR3 comprises 14 residues. Per the germline V gene, CDR1 is SGHRS and CDR2 is YFSETQ. V trimming: 0 bases; J trimming: 2 bases; junction bases outside the gene matches: 1. The CDR3 coding sequence is TGCGCCAGCAGCTTGGGACTAGCTCAAGAGACCCAGTACTTC. Its translation: CASSLGLAQETQYF.

The rearrangement joins TRBV7-2 to TRBJ1-4; no reliable D call. This CDR3 is built from 13 residues. The V end lost 4 bases, the J end lost 8 bases, and 11 bases lay between the germline ends. Per germline, CDR1 SGHTA and CDR2 FQGNSA. This CDR3 reads CASSWVPAEKLFF. The CDR3 nucleotides are TGTGCCAGCAGCTGGGTGCCGGCCGAAAAACTGTTTTTT. Filled out from reference TRBV7-2 and TRBJ1-4, the complete variable domain reads GAGVSQSPSNKVTEKGKDVELRCDPISGHTALYWYRQSLGQGLEFLIYFQGNSAPDKSGLPSDRFSAERTGGSVSTLTIQRTQQEDSAVYLCASSWVPAEKLFFGSGTQLSVL.

The CDR3 protein is CASSESRGNQPQHF. CDR3 sequence (DNA): TGTGCCAGCAGTGAGTCCAGGGGCAATCAGCCCCAGCATTTT. The V and J genes are TRBV6-1 and TRBJ1-5; TRBD1 is a possible D gene (5 bases). The CDR3 length is 14 residues. Trimming removed 3 bases at V and 2 bases at J, with 8 bases between. Germline V CDR1 and CDR2: MNHNS, SASEGT.

V gene TRBV6-5 combines with J gene TRBJ2-5; D remains ambiguous. Looked up from germline, CDR1 is MNHEY and CDR2 is SVGAGI. Between the trimmed V and J ends, which lost 0 bases and 1 base, there was a span of 12 bases. The CDR3 extends over 16 amino acids. The CDR3 sequence is CASSYSSSTFQETQYF. As DNA, the CDR3 is TGTGCCAGCAGTTACTCGAGCAGCACATTCCAAGAGACCCAGTACTTC.

This sequence joins TRBV7-2 and TRBJ2-3; D ambiguous. V shed 4 bases and J shed 10 bases, with 9 bases lying between them. The CDR3 length is 11 residues. Germline V gene data show CDR1 as SGHTA and CDR2 as FQGNSA. CDR3 nucleotides: TGTGCCAGCAGCTGGGCCCTCGCGCAGTATTTT. Translation: CASSWALAQYF. Full variable domain (rest looked up from reference TRBV7-2 and TRBJ2-3): GAGVSQSPSNKVTEKGKDVELRCDPISGHTALYWYRQSLGQGLEFLIYFQGNSAPDKSGLPSDRFSAERTGGSVSTLTIQRTQQEDSAVYLCASSWALAQYFGPGTRLTVL.

CDR3 loop: CASSFPGNTEAFF. In nucleotides, the CDR3 is TGTGCCAGCAGTTTCCCAGGAAACACTGAAGCTTTCTTT. The chain employs TRBV6-5 and TRBJ1-1; unclear D gene. The CDR3 spans 13 residues. The V gene lost 4 bases and the J gene lost 2 bases, with 8 bases spanning the gap. Per the germline V gene, CDR1 is MNHEY and CDR2 is SVGAGI.

The rearrangement joins TRBV13 to TRBJ2-3; 11 positions match TRBD2. This CDR3 contains 17 residues. Germline loops: CDR1 PRHDT, CDR2 FYEKMQ (reference sequence). V lost 5 bases, J lost 0 bases, and 7 bases stayed unmatched. The CDR3 here is CASSRPLAGASTDTQYF. DNA for the CDR3: TGTGCCAGCAGCCGCCCACTAGCGGGGGCTAGCACAGATACGCAGTATTTT.